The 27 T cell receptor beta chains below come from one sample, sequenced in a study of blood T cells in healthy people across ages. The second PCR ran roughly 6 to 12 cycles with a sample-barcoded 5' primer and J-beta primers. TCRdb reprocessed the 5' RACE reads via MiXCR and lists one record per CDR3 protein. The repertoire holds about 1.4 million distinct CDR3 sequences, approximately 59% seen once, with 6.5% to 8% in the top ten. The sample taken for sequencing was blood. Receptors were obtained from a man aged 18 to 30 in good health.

The CDR3 DNA is TGTGCCAGCAGCGCCCCAACCGGGAGGACCTACAATGAGCAGTTCTTC. This gives the protein CASSAPTGRTYNEQFF. This chain links TRBV9 with TRBJ2-1; 7 bases align to TRBD2. This CDR3 comprises 16 residues. CDR1 and CDR2 (germline): SGDLS, YYNGEE. Trimming at V came to 3 bases and at J to 2 bases, leaving 8 bases not matched to a gene.

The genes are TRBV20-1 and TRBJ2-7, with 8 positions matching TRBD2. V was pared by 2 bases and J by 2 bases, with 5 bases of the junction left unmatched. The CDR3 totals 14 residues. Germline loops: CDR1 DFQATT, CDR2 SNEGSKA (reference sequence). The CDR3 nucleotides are TGCAGTGCTAGACGGGGGGGGTCCACCTACGAGCAGTACTTC. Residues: CSARRGGSTYEQYF.

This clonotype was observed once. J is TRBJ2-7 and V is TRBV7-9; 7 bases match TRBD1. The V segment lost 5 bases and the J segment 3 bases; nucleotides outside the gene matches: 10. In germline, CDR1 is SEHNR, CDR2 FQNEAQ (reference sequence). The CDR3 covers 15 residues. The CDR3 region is CASSPTGSRDYEQYF. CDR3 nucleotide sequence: TGTGCCAGCAGCCCGACAGGGTCAAGGGACTACGAGCAGTACTTC.

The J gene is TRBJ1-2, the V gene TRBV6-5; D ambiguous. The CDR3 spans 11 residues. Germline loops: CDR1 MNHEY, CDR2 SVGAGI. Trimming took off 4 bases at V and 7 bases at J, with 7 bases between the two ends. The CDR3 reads CASSSNSGYTF. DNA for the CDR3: TGTGCCAGCAGTTCCAATTCTGGCTACACCTTC.

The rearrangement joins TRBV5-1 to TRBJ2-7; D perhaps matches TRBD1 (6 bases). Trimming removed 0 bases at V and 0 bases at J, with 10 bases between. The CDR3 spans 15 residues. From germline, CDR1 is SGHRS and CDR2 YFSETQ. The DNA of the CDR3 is TGCGCCAGCAGCTTGGCCACAGGGTTCTCCTACGAGCAGTACTTC. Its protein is CASSLATGFSYEQYF.

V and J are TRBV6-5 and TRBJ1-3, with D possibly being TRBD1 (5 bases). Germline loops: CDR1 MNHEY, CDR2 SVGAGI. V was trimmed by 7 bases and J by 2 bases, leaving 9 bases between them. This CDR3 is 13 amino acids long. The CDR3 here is CASTLGAGNTIYF. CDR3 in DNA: TGTGCCAGCACCCTGGGGGCTGGAAACACCATATATTTT.

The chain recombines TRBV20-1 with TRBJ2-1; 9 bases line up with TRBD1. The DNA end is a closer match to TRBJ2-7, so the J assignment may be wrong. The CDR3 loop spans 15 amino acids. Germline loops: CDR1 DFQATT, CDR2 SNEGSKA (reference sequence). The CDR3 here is CSANNPGTGFYEQYF. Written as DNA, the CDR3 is TGCAGTGCAAATAACCCCGGGACAGGGTTTTACGAGCAGTACTTC.

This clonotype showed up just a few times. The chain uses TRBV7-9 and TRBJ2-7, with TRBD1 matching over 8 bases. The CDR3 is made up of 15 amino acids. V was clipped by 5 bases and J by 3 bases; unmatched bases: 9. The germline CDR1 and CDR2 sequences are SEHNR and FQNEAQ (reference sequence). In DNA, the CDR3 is TGTGCCAGCAGCCCCCAGACAGGGGCTCTCTACGAGCAGTACTTC. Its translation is CASSPQTGALYEQYF.

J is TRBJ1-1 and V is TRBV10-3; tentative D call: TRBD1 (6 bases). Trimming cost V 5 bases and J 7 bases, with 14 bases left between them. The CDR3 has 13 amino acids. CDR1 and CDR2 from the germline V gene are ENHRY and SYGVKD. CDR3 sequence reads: CAISRVGDIEAFF. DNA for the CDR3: TGTGCCATCAGTAGGGTAGGGGACATTGAAGCTTTCTTT.

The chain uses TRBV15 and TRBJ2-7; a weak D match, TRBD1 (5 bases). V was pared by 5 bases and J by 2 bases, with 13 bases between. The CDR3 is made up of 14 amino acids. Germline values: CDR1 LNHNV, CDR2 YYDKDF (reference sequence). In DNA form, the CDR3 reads TGTGCCACCAGCTTAGGCAGGGCCACCTACGAGCAGTACTTC. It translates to CATSLGRATYEQYF.

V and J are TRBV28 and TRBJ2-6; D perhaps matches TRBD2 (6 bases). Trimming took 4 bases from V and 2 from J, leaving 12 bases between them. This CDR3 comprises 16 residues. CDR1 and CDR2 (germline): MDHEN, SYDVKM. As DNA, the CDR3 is TGTGCCAGCAGTTCCGCGGAGGGAACTGGGGCCAACGTCCTGACTTTC. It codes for CASSSAEGTGANVLTF.

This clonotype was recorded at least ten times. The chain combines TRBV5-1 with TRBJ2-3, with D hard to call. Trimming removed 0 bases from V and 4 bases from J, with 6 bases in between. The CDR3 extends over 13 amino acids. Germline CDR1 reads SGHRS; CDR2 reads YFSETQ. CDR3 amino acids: CASSLEGSDTQYF. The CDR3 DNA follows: TGCGCCAGCAGCTTGGAAGGGTCAGATACGCAGTATTTT.

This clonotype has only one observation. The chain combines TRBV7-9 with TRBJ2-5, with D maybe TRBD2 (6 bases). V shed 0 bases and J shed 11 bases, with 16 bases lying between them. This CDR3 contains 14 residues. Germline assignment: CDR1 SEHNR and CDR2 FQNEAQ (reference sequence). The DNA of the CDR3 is TGTGCCAGCAGCTTAGCCATAGCGGTGAATGAGCAGTACTTC. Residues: CASSLAIAVNEQYF. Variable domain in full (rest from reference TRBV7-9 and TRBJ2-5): DTGVSQNPRHKITKRGQNVTFRCDPISEHNRLYWYRQTLGQGPEFLTYFQNEAQLEKSRLLSDRFSAERPKGSFSTLEIQRTEQGDSAMYLCASSLAIAVNEQYFGPGTRLLVL.

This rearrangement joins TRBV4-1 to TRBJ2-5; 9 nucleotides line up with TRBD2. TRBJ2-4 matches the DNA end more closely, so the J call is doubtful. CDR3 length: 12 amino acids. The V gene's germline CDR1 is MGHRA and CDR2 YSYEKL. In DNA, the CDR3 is TGCGCCAGCGTGGGAGCGGGAGGCATTCAGTACTTC. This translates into CASVGAGGIQYF.

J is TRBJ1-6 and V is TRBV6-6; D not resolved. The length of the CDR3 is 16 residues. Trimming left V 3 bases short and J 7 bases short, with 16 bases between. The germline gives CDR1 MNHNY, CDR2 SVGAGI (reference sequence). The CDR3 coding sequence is TGTGCCAGCAGTTATGGGTCAGGACGGTGGAATTCACCCCTCCACTTT. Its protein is CASSYGSGRWNSPLHF.

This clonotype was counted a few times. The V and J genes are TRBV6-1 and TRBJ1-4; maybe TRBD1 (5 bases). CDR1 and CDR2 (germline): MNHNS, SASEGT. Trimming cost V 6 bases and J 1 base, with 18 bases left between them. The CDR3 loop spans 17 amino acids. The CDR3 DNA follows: TGTGCCAGCAGCCCCACAGGTCCTCCGCAAACTAATGAAAAACTGTTTTTT. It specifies CASSPTGPPQTNEKLFF.

This CDR3 reads CSAGDRGYNEQFF. The CDR3 DNA reads as TGCAGTGCTGGGGACAGGGGATACAATGAGCAGTTCTTC. The chain is built from TRBV20-1 and TRBJ2-1; 10 bases align to TRBD1. CDR1 is DFQATT and CDR2 is SNEGSKA in the germline V gene (reference sequence). Unmatched junction bases numbered 2, after V lost 5 bases and J lost 4 bases. This CDR3 contains 13 residues.

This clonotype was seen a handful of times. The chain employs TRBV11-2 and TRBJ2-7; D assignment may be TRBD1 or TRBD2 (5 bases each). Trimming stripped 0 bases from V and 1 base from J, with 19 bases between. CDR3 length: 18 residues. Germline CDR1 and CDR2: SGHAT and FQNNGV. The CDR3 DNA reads TGTGCCAGCAGCTTAGATGAGAGGAGGAACAGGTTGTCCTACGAGCAGTACTTC. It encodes CASSLDERRNRLSYEQYF.

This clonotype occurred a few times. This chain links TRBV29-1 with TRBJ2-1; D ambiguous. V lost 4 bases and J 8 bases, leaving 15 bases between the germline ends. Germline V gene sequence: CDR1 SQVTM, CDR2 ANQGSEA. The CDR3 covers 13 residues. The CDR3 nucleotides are TGCAGCGTTGTAACCCTTCAGTTAGATGAGCAGTTCTTC. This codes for CSVVTLQLDEQFF.

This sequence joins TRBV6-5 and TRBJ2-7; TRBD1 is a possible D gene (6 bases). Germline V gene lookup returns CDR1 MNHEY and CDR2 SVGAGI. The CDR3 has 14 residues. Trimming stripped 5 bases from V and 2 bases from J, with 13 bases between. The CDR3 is CASSPTGNTYEQYF. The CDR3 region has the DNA TGTGCCAGCAGTCCGACAGGAAATACCTACGAGCAGTACTTC.

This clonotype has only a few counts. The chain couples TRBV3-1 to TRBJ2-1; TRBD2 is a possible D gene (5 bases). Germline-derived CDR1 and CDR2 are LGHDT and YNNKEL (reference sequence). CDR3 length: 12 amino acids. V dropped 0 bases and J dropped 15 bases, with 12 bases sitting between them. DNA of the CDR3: TGTGCCAGCAGCCAAGAGGGAGTACGACGGTTCTTC. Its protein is CASSQEGVRRFF.

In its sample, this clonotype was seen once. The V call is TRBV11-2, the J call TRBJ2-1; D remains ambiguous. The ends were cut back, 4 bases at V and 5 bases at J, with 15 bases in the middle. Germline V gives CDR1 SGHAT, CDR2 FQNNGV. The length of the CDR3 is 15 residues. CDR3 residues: CASSSTANTDNEQFF. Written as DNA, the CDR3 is TGTGCCAGCAGCTCCACGGCGAATACAGACAATGAGCAGTTCTTC.

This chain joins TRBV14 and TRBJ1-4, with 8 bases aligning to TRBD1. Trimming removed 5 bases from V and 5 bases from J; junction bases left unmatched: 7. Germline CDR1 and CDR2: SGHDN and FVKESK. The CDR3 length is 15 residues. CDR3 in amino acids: CASSAMRTGNEKLFF. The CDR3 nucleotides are TGTGCCAGCAGCGCAATGAGGACAGGGAATGAAAAACTGTTTTTT.

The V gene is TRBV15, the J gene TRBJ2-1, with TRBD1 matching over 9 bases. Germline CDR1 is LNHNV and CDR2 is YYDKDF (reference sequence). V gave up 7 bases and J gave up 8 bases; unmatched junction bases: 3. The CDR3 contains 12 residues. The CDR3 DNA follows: TGTGCCACCATGACAGGGGGGGATGAGCAGTTCTTC. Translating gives CATMTGGDEQFF.

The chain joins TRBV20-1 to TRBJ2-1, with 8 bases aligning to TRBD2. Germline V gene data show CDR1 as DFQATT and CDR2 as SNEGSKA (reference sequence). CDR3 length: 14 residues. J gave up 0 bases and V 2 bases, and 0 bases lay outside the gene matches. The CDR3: CSARSGSSYNEQFF. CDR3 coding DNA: TGCAGTGCTAGAAGCGGGAGCTCCTACAATGAGCAGTTCTTC.

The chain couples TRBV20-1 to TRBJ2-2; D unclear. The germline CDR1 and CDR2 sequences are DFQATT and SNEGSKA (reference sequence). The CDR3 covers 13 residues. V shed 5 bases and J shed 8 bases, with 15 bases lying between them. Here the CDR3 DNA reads TGCAGTGCTTTAATAACCACCCCGGGGGAGCTGTTTTTT. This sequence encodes CSALITTPGELFF.

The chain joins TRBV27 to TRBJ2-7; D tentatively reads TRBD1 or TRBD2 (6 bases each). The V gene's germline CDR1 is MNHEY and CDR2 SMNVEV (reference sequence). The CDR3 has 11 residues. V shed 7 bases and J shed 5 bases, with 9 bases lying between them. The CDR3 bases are TGTGCCAGCATGGGGGGCCACGAGCAGTACTTC. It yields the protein CASMGGHEQYF.